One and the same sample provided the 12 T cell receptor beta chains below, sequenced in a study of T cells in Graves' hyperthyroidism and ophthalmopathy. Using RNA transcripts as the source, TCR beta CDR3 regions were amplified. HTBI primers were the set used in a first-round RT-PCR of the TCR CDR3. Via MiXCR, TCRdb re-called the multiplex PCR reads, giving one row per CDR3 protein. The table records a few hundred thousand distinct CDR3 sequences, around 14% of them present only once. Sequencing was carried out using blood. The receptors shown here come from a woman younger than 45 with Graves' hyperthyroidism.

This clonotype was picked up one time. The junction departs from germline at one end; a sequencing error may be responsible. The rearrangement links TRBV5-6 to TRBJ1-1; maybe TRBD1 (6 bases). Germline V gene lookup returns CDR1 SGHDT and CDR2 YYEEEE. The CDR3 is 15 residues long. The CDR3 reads CASSPSTGRDTGAFF. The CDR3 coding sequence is TGTGCCAGCAGCCCCTCCACAGGGAGAGACACTGGAGCTTTCTTT.

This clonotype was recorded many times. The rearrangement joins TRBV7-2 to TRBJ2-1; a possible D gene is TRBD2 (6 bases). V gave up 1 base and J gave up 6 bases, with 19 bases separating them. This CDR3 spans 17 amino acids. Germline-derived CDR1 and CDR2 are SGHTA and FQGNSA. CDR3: CASSLDSGVVSPNEQFF. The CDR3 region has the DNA TGTGCCAGCAGCTTAGATTCGGGGGTGGTAAGTCCCAATGAGCAGTTCTTC.

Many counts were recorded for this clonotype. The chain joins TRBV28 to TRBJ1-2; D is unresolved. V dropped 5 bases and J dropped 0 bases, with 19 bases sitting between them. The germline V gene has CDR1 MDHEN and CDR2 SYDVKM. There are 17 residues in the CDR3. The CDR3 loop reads CASSPPRPEEANYGYTF. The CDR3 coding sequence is TGTGCCAGCAGTCCCCCCCGACCGGAAGAAGCTAACTATGGCTACACCTTC.

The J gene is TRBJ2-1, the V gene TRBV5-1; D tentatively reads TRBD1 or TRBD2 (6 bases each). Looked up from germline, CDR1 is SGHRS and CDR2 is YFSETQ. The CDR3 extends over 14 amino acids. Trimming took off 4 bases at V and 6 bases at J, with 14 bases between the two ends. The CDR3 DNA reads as TGCGCCAGCAGCCCAGTCAGGGGAGGCAATGAGCAGTTCTTC. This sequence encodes CASSPVRGGNEQFF.

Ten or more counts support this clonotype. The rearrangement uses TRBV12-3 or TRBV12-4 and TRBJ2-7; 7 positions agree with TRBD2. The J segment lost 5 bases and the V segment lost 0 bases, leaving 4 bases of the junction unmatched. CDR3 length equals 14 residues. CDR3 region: CASSLASGFNEQYF. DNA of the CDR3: TGTGCCAGCAGTTTAGCTAGCGGGTTCAACGAGCAGTACTTC.

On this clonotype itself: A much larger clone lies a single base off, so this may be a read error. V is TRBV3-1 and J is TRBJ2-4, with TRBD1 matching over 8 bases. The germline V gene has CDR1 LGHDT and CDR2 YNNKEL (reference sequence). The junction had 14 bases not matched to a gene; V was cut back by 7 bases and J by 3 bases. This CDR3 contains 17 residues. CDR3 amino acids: CASNPRQGLNGKNIQYF. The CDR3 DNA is TGTGCCAGCAACCCGAGACAGGGGCTAAATGGCAAAAACATTCAGTACTTC.

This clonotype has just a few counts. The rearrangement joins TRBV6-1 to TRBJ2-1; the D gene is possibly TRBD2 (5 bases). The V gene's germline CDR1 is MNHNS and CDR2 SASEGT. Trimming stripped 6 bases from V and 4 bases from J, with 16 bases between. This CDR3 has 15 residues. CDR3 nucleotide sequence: TGTGCCAGCAGCGGTTTGGAGGCCCAATACAATGAGCAGTTCTTC. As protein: CASSGLEAQYNEQFF.

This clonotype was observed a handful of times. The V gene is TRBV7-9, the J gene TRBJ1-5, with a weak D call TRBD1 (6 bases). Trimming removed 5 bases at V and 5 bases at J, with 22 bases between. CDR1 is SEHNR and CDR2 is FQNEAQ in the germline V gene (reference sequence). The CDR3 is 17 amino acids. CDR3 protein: CASSHNLDFGGDQPQHF. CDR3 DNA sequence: TGTGCCAGCAGCCATAACCTGGACTTTGGGGGCGATCAGCCCCAGCATTTT. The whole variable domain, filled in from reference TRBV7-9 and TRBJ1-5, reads DTGVSQNPRHKITKRGQNVTFRCDPISEHNRLYWYRQTLGQGPEFLTYFQNEAQLEKSRLLSDRFSAERPKGSFSTLEIQRTEQGDSAMYLCASSHNLDFGGDQPQHFGDGTRLSIL.

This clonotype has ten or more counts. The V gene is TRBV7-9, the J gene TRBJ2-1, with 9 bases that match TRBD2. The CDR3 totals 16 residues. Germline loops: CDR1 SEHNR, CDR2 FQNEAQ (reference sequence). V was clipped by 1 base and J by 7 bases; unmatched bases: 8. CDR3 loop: CASSLVGSGSPNEQFF. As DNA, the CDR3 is TGTGCCAGCAGCTTAGTGGGTAGCGGGAGTCCGAATGAGCAGTTCTTC. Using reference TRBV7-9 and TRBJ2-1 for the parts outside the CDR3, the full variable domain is DTGVSQNPRHKITKRGQNVTFRCDPISEHNRLYWYRQTLGQGPEFLTYFQNEAQLEKSRLLSDRFSAERPKGSFSTLEIQRTEQGDSAMYLCASSLVGSGSPNEQFFGPGTRLTVL.

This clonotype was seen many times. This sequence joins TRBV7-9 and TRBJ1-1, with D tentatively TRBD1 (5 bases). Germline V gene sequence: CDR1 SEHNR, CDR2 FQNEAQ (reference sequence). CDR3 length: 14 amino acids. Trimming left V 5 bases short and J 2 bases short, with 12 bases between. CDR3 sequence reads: CASSRGTANTEAFF. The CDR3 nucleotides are TGTGCCAGCAGCCGAGGGACGGCTAACACTGAAGCTTTCTTT.

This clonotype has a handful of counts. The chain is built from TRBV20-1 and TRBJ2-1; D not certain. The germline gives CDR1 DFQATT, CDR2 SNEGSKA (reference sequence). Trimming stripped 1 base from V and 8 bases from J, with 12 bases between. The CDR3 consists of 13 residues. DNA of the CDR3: TGCAGTGCTAGAGCGCTGGGGTTCGATGAGCAGTTCTTC. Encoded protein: CSARALGFDEQFF.

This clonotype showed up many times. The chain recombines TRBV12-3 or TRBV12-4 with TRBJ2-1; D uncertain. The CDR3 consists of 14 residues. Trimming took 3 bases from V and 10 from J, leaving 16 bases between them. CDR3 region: CASSFRTPSREQFF. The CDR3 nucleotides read TGTGCCAGCAGTTTCCGGACCCCATCGAGGGAGCAGTTCTTC.